These 14 T cell receptor beta chains were sequenced from one sample in a study of blood T cell repertoires in COVID-19. TCRdb's copy holds only in-frame clones and misses some; the assay was immunoSEQ multiplex PCR. The table records around 36,000 clones, approximately 85% of them present only once. Material: peripheral blood. The origin of the receptors is a man aged 55 to 69 with acute or convalescent COVID-19.

V gene TRBV6-1 combines with J gene TRBJ2-7; 7 bases are shared with TRBD2. Germline values: CDR1 MNHNS, CDR2 SASEGT. V lost 2 bases, J lost 2 bases, and 6 bases stayed unmatched. The CDR3 is made up of 15 amino acids. In DNA form, the CDR3 reads TGTGCCAGCAGTGAATTTCCCCGGGGGGCCTACGAGCAGTACTTC. Amino acid sequence: CASSEFPRGAYEQYF.

V gene TRBV10-3 combines with J gene TRBJ2-1, with 7 bases fitting TRBD2. The germline V gene has CDR1 ENHRY and CDR2 SYGVKD. The CDR3 totals 17 residues. V lost 6 bases, J lost 3 bases, and 14 bases stayed unmatched. Here the CDR3 DNA reads TGTGCCATCAGGCCCGCGGGGGTAGCCGATAACTACAATGAGCAGTTCTTC. It is translated as CAIRPAGVADNYNEQFF.

V gene TRBV4-2 combines with J gene TRBJ1-2, with 9 bases lining up with TRBD1. The V and J ends lost 3 bases and 5 bases, in that order; junction bases with no gene match: 4. Per the germline V gene, CDR1 is LGHNA and CDR2 is YNFKEQ. The CDR3 sequence is 14 residues long. The CDR3 loop reads CASSHPGQGYGYTF. The CDR3 DNA sequence: TGTGCCAGCAGCCATCCGGGACAGGGTTATGGCTACACCTTC.

This chain's CDR3 is CASSQSQGATEAFF. The CDR3 nucleotides read TGTGCCAGCAGCCAATCACAGGGGGCCACTGAAGCTTTCTTT. The chain is built from TRBV5-4 and TRBJ1-1; 9 nucleotides match TRBD1. This CDR3 is built from 14 residues. V was clipped by 4 bases and J by 4 bases; unmatched bases: 5. CDR1 is SGHNT and CDR2 is YYREEE in the germline V gene (reference sequence). Together with reference TRBV5-4 and TRBJ1-1, the CDR3 gives the full variable domain: ETGVTQSPTHLIKTRGQQVTLRCSSQSGHNTVSWYQQALGQGPQFIFQYYREEENGRGNFPPRFSGLQFPNYSSELNVNALELDDSALYLCASSQSQGATEAFFGQGTRLTVV.

This clone has just one count. The chain links TRBV7-2 to TRBJ2-5; 10 nucleotides align to TRBD2. After removal of 1 base from V and 2 bases from J, the junction contained 7 bases not matched to a gene. The CDR3 consists of 17 residues. The germline V gene encodes CDR1 SGHTA and CDR2 FQGNSA. CDR3 sequence reads: CASSLVGTSGVQETQYF. The CDR3 region has the DNA TGTGCCAGCAGCTTAGTAGGTACTAGCGGGGTACAAGAGACCCAGTACTTC.

The chain has TRBV6-5 and TRBJ1-1, with 7 bases lining up with TRBD1. V was clipped by 6 bases and J by 1 base; unmatched bases: 2. The CDR3 runs to 13 residues. Germline assignment: CDR1 MNHEY and CDR2 SVGAGI. The CDR3 DNA reads as TGTGCCAGCAGAGGACAGGAGAACACTGAAGCTTTCTTT. Translating gives CASRGQENTEAFF.

The V call is TRBV14, the J call TRBJ2-3, with 9 bases identical to TRBD2. The CDR3 is 16 amino acids. The V and J ends lost 4 bases and 1 base, in that order; junction bases with no gene match: 6. Germline V gene data show CDR1 as SGHDN and CDR2 as FVKESK. CDR3 DNA: TGTGCCAGCAGCCCGGGGGGACTAGCCGGCACAGATACGCAGTATTTT. Its translation is CASSPGGLAGTDTQYF. Based on the CDR3 plus reference TRBV14 and TRBJ2-3, the full variable domain is EAGVTQFPSHSVIEKGQTVTLRCDPISGHDNLYWYRRVMGKEIKFLLHFVKESKQDESGMPNNRFLAERTGGTYSTLKVQPAELEDSGVYFCASSPGGLAGTDTQYFGPGTRLTVL.

Only a few counts were recorded for this clone. V and J are TRBV7-9 and TRBJ2-5; D is unclear. V shed 3 bases and J shed 4 bases, with 3 bases lying between them. The CDR3 consists of 11 residues. The germline V gene encodes CDR1 SEHNR and CDR2 FQNEAQ (reference sequence). The CDR3 region has the DNA TGTGCCAGCAGCTTCTCAGAGACCCAGTACTTC. As protein: CASSFSETQYF.

The chain carries TRBV7-3 and TRBJ2-7; 8 bases are a match to TRBD2. This CDR3 is built from 15 residues. The junction had 5 bases not matched to a gene; V was cut back by 3 bases and J by 1 base. CDR1 and CDR2 (germline): SGHTA, FQGTGA. The CDR3 DNA follows: TGTGCCAGCAGCTTGGAAGCGGGAGTGTCCTACGAGCAGTACTTC. It yields the protein CASSLEAGVSYEQYF.

This clone has a handful of counts. The V gene is TRBV7-3, the J gene TRBJ2-3, with a tentative D call TRBD2 (5 bases). The ends were cut back, 4 bases at V and 4 bases at J, with 15 bases in the middle. From germline, CDR1 is SGHTA and CDR2 FQGTGA. The CDR3 covers 15 residues. CDR3 in amino acids: CASSYRGLKSDTQYF. The CDR3 DNA is TGTGCCAGCAGCTATCGAGGACTCAAATCAGATACGCAGTATTTT.

This chain links TRBV5-6 with TRBJ2-7; 12 positions match TRBD2. Trimming removed 4 bases from V and 4 bases from J; junction bases left unmatched: 12. Germline CDR1 and CDR2: SGHDT and YYEEEE. CDR3 size: 17 residues. Written as DNA, the CDR3 is TGTGCCAGCAGCCTGGCTCTGACTAGCGGGAGATCGTACGAGCAGTACTTC. This encodes CASSLALTSGRSYEQYF.

J is TRBJ2-1 and V is TRBV21-1; TRBD2, the table's D call, was not compared with the DNA. TRBV21-1 is described as a pseudogene. CDR3 length: 22 amino acids. This chain's CDR3 is CASSRTLQRGLAGGSSYNEQFF. The CDR3 region has the DNA TGTGCCAGCAGCAGAACCTTACAAAGGGGACTAGCGGGAGGGAGCTCCTACAATGAGCAGTTCTTC.

This chain connects TRBV12-5 to TRBJ2-7, with TRBD1 matching over 7 bases. This CDR3 spans 15 amino acids. After removal of 0 bases from V and 4 bases from J, the junction contained 6 bases not matched to a gene. Looked up from germline, CDR1 is LGHNT and CDR2 is FRNRAP. The CDR3 protein is CASGLVFGTVYEQYF. The CDR3 region has the DNA TGTGCTAGTGGTTTGGTATTTGGGACAGTTTACGAGCAGTACTTC.

This rearrangement joins TRBV30 to TRBJ2-3, with a tentative D call TRBD2 (5 bases). V was clipped by 0 bases and J by 6 bases, with 7 bases between them. Germline values: CDR1 GTSNPN, CDR2 SVGIG (reference sequence). This CDR3 contains 12 residues. The CDR3 bases are TGTGCCTGGAGTGTACAGCGGGATACGCAGTATTTT. Residues: CAWSVQRDTQYF.